The clone carrying this T cell receptor beta chain occurred a few times. Preparing the TCRbeta library involved the use of unique molecular identifiers. TCRdb independently ran MiXCR on the PCR reads; one entry per CDR3 protein. The sample consists of a few hundred thousand distinct CDR3 sequences, 9.5% to 15% of them appearing once. These data come from a study of T-cell reconstitution after alpha-beta-depleted transplantation in children. Trimming shortened V by 3 bases and J by 6 bases, and 12 bases separated the two germline ends. Germline CDR1 is MNHEY and CDR2 is SVGEGT. This CDR3 contains 13 residues.

The source was PBMCs from the stem cell graft donor, collected from the stem cell graft. The genes are TRBV6-2 or TRBV6-3 and TRBJ2-7; a possible D gene is TRBD1 (5 bases). This receptor was taken from a human donor who donated a stem cell graft to a child with combined immunodeficiency. CDR3 in amino acids: CASSYNRFSEQYF. The CDR3 DNA follows: TGTGCCAGCAGTTATAACAGGTTTAGCGAGCAGTACTTC.